This TCR beta chain was found in a study of T cells in Graves' hyperthyroidism and ophthalmopathy. Researchers took RNA transcripts and amplified the TCR beta CDR3 regions from them. The primer set for the first-round RT-PCR of the TCR CDR3 was HTBI. MiXCR, run by TCRdb on the multiplex PCR reads, gives a single entry per CDR3 protein. The data contain 300,000 to 350,000 distinct CDR3 sequences, approximately 13% of them singletons. Points from the study as a whole: Most thyroid clonotypes expanded above 0.001 appeared in blood too.

This clonotype was counted only a few times. Its antigen is unidentified. Researchers defined stable Graves' hyperthyroidism as no ophthalmopathy progression within 18 months. Pregnant or lactating patients were excluded, as were those with uncontrolled infection or other autoimmune disease. This clonotype was sampled from a woman aged 25-40 years with Graves' hyperthyroidism. Sequences were obtained from blood.

In nucleotides, the CDR3 is TGTGCCAGCAGCTTAGCGACGGGATGGGGTAATGAAAAACTGTTTTTT. Protein sequence: CASSLATGWGNEKLFF. The rearrangement uses TRBV7-9 and TRBJ1-4, with D hard to call. Between the trimmed V and J ends, which lost 0 bases and 4 bases, there was a span of 12 bases. This CDR3 is 16 amino acids long. Germline-derived CDR1 and CDR2 are SEHNR and FQNEAQ (reference sequence).